This record looks at one T cell receptor (beta chain) sequence and its context. In the authors' methods: How many nucleated cells were present was estimated from reference gene primer amplification. The repertoire was sequenced with immunoSEQ multiplex PCR; TCRdb's copy has only in-frame clones and lacks some. That table is the source of V, J and clone size, and D and trimming were worked out from the DNA. The sample carries hundreds of thousands of clones, approximately 83% recorded once. Ages ranged from about 18 to 100 years, with residence in around 24 US areas. Participants reported their clinical history, and cohort assignment relied on those reports. CDR1 and CDR2 (germline): MNHEY, SVGAGI. V was trimmed by 7 bases and J by 7 bases, leaving 13 bases between them. There are 13 residues in the CDR3. These data are taken from a study of blood T cell repertoires in COVID-19. As for the study in general: PBMCs, B-cell-depleted T cells, or T cells provided the cDNA or gDNA that made up the material.

The clonotype comes from a woman aged 40 to 50 with acute COVID-19. The V and J genes are TRBV6-5 and TRBJ1-4; weak D call: TRBD1 (6 bases). Sequenced sample: PBMCs or T cells enriched from blood (not recorded which). The CDR3 protein is CASMGGLSEKLFF. DNA of the CDR3: TGTGCCAGCATGGGGGGGCTGAGTGAAAAACTGTTTTTT.